These T cell receptor beta chains were read from a single sample in a study of siplizumab effects on memory and regulatory T cells. The table came from immunoSEQ multiplex PCR; TCRdb's copy has only in-frame clones and leaves some out. Counted here are 70,000 or so clones, approximately 88% occurring once; the ten biggest clones make up under 2%. Specimen: Tregs sorted from blood. All receptors come from a human donor in good health. The CDR3 runs from the conserved cysteine through the conserved F or W. The order of the fields is J gene, D gene, V gene, clone size, CDR3 protein, CDR3 DNA. The D gene is left open where the match is weak. Clone size is shown for a subset of rows, as once, few, many or a class of expanded clone.

TRBJ2-3 . TRBV7-8 . CASSWKTVSADTQYF TGTGCCAGCAGCTGGAAGACAGTCTCAGCAGATACGCAGTATTTT
TRBJ2-7 TRBD2 TRBV10-2 . CASRPSGRTTYEQYF TGCGCCAGCAGGCCTAGCGGGAGGACTACCTACGAGCAGTACTTC
TRBJ2-3 TRBD2 TRBV6-1 . CASRQTSGRTDTQYF TGTGCCAGCAGGCAGACTAGCGGGAGGACAGATACGCAGTATTTT
TRBJ2-7 TRBD2 TRBV28 . CASSLLAGYISEQYF TGTGCCAGCAGTTTACTAGCGGGATATATCAGCGAGCAGTACTTC
TRBJ1-3 . TRBV4-2 . CASSQDPQTHGNTIYF TGTGCCAGCAGCCAAGATCCCCAGACCCATGGAAACACCATATATTTT
TRBJ1-5 . TRBV6-5 . CASTPGGSNQPQHF TGTGCCAGCACTCCTGGGGGAAGCAATCAGCCCCAGCATTTT
TRBJ1-1 . TRBV25-1 . CASSEQGSTEAFF TGTGCCAGCAGTGAGCAAGGTTCCACTGAAGCTTTCTTT
TRBJ2-7 TRBD2 TRBV6-6 . CASSYSRGGRREQYF TGTGCCAGCAGTTACTCGAGGGGAGGGAGAAGGGAGCAGTACTTC
TRBJ2-1 TRBD2 TRBV5-8 . CASSGASGISYNEQFF TGTGCCAGCAGCGGGGCTAGCGGGATCTCCTACAATGAGCAGTTCTTC
TRBJ1-2 . TRBV27 . CASSFGLGYGYTF TGTGCCAGCAGTTTCGGCCTAGGCTATGGCTACACCTTC
TRBJ2-1 . TRBV11-2 . CASSLDRNNEQFF TGTGCCAGCAGCTTAGATCGGAACAATGAGCAGTTCTTC
TRBJ2-1 TRBD2 TRBV12-5 once CASGPALAGGYNEQFF TGTGCTAGTGGTCCGGCACTAGCGGGAGGGTACAATGAGCAGTTCTTC
TRBJ1-2 . TRBV19 . CASIPGRGGSNYGYTF TGTGCCAGTATCCCCGGCCGCGGAGGTTCTAACTATGGCTACACCTTC
TRBJ2-7 . TRBV28 once CASSLRGDSYEQYF TGTGCCAGCAGTTTGAGGGGCGACTCCTACGAGCAGTACTTC
TRBJ1-1 . TRBV4-2 once CASSTGQILRGTEAFF TGTGCCAGCAGCACAGGACAGATCCTTAGGGGCACTGAAGCTTTCTTT
TRBJ2-7 . TRBV5-1 . CASSVIAEISYEQYF TGCGCCAGCAGCGTTATAGCGGAAATATCCTACGAGCAGTACTTC
TRBJ2-7 . TRBV21-1 once CASILPYEQYF TGTGCCAGCATCCTCCCCTACGAGCAGTACTTC
TRBJ1-1 . TRBV6-5 . CAGSYSPWSEAFF TGTGCCGGCAGTTACTCTCCCTGGTCTGAAGCTTTCTTT
TRBJ2-3 . TRBV2 . CASSERIRLSTDTQYF TGTGCCAGCAGTGAGAGAATACGCCTCAGCACAGATACGCAGTATTTT
TRBJ1-1 . TRBV30 once CAWSVRGLNTEAFF TGTGCCTGGAGTGTACGGGGCCTGAACACTGAAGCTTTCTTT
TRBJ1-2 . TRBV7-6 . CASRSSSGSGYTF TGTGCCAGCAGATCTAGTTCAGGGTCGGGCTACACCTTC
TRBJ1-1 . TRBV5-1 . CASSSQTHTEAFF TGCGCCAGCAGTTCTCAGACACACACTGAAGCTTTCTTT
TRBJ1-6 . TRBV6-5 . CASRSGTWNSPLHF TGTGCCAGCAGGTCCGGGACATGGAATTCACCCCTCCACTTT
TRBJ2-7 . TRBV6-5 once CASSLPVGAEQYF TGTGCCAGCAGCCTCCCGGTGGGGGCCGAGCAGTACTTC
TRBJ2-1 TRBD2 TRBV4-1 . CASSHHPQREPTQYEQFF TGCGCCAGCAGCCACCACCCGCAGCGGGAGCCAACACAATACGAGCAGTTCTTC